A single sample is the source of the 2 T cell receptor beta chains below, sequenced in a study of blood T cells in healthy people across ages. Alongside a J-beta primer mix, a sample-barcoded 5' primer served in a second PCR lasting 7 to 11 cycles. TCRdb independently ran MiXCR on the 5' RACE reads; one entry per CDR3 protein. The table records 1.5 million to 2 million distinct CDR3 sequences, about two fifths of them present only once. Material for sequencing was blood. The receptors originated from a human donor in good health.

This sequence joins TRBV3-1 and TRBJ1-5, with D perhaps matching TRBD1 (5 bases). V was trimmed by 2 bases and J by 7 bases, leaving 12 bases between them. Germline-derived CDR1 and CDR2 are LGHDT and YNNKEL (reference sequence). The length of the CDR3 is 14 residues. The CDR3 DNA is TGTGCCAGCAGCCAACAGGGAGGGAGGCAGCCCCAGCATTTT. Translation gives CASSQQGGRQPQHF.

This clonotype was detected a few times. The chain is built from TRBV7-2 and TRBJ1-2, with D perhaps TRBD1 (6 bases). Germline V gives CDR1 SGHTA, CDR2 FQGNSA. This CDR3 is 13 amino acids long. Trimming took off 5 bases at V and 8 bases at J, with 15 bases between the two ends. In nucleotides, the CDR3 is TGTGCCAGCAGCCGACAGGTACCTGACGGCTACACCTTC. It codes for CASSRQVPDGYTF. The complete variable domain, with remaining parts taken from reference TRBV7-2 and TRBJ1-2, reads GAGVSQSPSNKVTEKGKDVELRCDPISGHTALYWYRQSLGQGLEFLIYFQGNSAPDKSGLPSDRFSAERTGGSVSTLTIQRTQQEDSAVYLCASSRQVPDGYTFGSGTRLTVV.